Sequencing of this T cell receptor (beta chain) was carried out in a study of tumor-infiltrating lymphocytes in primary liver carcinoma. Each 20-30 mg portion of unsorted bulk tissue served as the source for co-extraction of RNA and DNA. The CDR3 runs to 16 residues. Germline CDR1 GTSNPN, CDR2 SVGIG (reference sequence). About this clonotype itself: Just one base apart from a much larger clone, this may be a read error.

TCR beta cDNA was reverse-transcribed from about 500 ng of total RNA. The reaction used a constant-region primer and ProtoScript II reverse transcriptase. Slightly modified ARM-PCR, run as three nested multiplex PCR rounds, produced the TCR beta libraries. TRBV1-TRBV30 forward primers paired with a C-beta reverse primer were used in the first two PCR rounds, which ran roughly 9 cycles each. In TCRdb, the multiplex PCR reads were re-called with MiXCR into one record per CDR3 protein. The sample lists 40,000 to 60,000 distinct CDR3 sequences, about two thirds seen once, with over 25% in the top ten. Sequences were obtained from liver tumor tissue from sampling region 5. Subset in this sample: tumor region T5, tumor centre. The rearrangement uses TRBV30 and TRBJ2-1; no clear D gene. The TCR originated in a man aged 35 to 55 with primary liver carcinoma and hepatitis B virus infection. DNA of the CDR3: TGTGCCCGGAGTGTGGATCCCCTTCCCGCCTACAATGAGCAGTTCTTC. Amino acids: CARSVDPLPAYNEQFF. The variable domain in full, completed from reference TRBV30 and TRBJ2-1, reads SQTIHQWPATLVQPVGSPLSLECTVEGTSNPNLYWYRQAAGRGLQLLFYSVGIGQISSEVPQNLSASRPQDRQFILSSKKLLLSDSGFYLCARSVDPLPAYNEQFFGPGTRLTVL.